Listed below are T cell receptor beta chains from one sample, sequenced in a study of response to subunit inactivated influenza vaccine. TCRdb called the RT-PCR reads again in MiXCR, with one record for every CDR3 protein. Of around 200,000 distinct CDR3 sequences listed, approximately 15% were seen once; the top ten hold about 28%. Sample: CD8+ T cells sorted from PBMCs, taken 5 days after vaccination. These receptors came from a man aged 50 to 59 who received an inactivated influenza vaccine. Both conserved end residues are trimmed from each CDR3. The D gene is left open where the match is weak. Not every row has a clone size; where given, it reads once, few, many or a size class.

>TRBJ2-5|TRBV12-3/TRBV12-4|few|TRBD2
ASSVRGVQETQY
>TRBJ1-1|TRBV24-1|few|.
ATSDWGADTEAF
>TRBJ2-6|TRBV7-2|.|.
ATTSGSGANVLT
>TRBJ2-5|TRBV5-1|many|.
ASSLAKVRLDETQY
>TRBJ2-2|TRBV20-1|few|.
SARTGRTGELF
>TRBJ2-5|TRBV29-1|.|TRBD2
SVEELAGMGETQY
>TRBJ2-3|TRBV10-3|many|TRBD2
AISEFLAGAHSTDTQY
>TRBJ2-3|TRBV7-2|many|TRBD1
ASSTRGLADTQY
>TRBJ2-7|TRBV9|.|.
ASSVAGDSPYEQY
>TRBJ2-7|TRBV11-2|.|TRBD1
ASSSRDRDSYEQY
>TRBJ1-2|TRBV15|.|.
ATSRVAIPNTVYGYT
>TRBJ2-1|TRBV7-2|.|TRBD1
ASSQEDRYYEQF
>TRBJ2-7|TRBV28|.|TRBD1
ASSAQTGLVYEQY
>TRBJ2-5|TRBV12-3/TRBV12-4|few|.
ASAALAYQETQY
>TRBJ2-7|TRBV5-1|many|.
ASSPWAGTEKREQY
>TRBJ2-5|TRBV6-2/TRBV6-3|few|.
ASSYGQWDGGPKETQY
>TRBJ2-1|TRBV29-1|few|TRBD2
SVDGGGYNEQF
>TRBJ2-1|TRBV11-2|.|TRBD2
ASSYRLAGRHNEQF
>TRBJ1-1|TRBV6-5|many|.
ASSYSIAQLNTEAF
>TRBJ1-1|TRBV5-1|.|.
ASSLNVWTEAF
>TRBJ2-7|TRBV10-2|.|.
ASSGQGKGFQQY
>TRBJ1-4|TRBV7-8|many|TRBD1
ASSLRQGGEKLF
>TRBJ2-1|TRBV5-1|few|.
ASSRPRTGDGSYNEQF
>TRBJ2-1|TRBV24-1|few|TRBD1
ATSTGAVEQF
>TRBJ1-1|TRBV4-1|many|.
ASSQVQGSINTEAF
>TRBJ2-1|TRBV27|once|.
ASRSRDGPYNEQF
>TRBJ2-1|TRBV9|.|TRBD2
ASSPGGSGVYNEQF
>TRBJ2-2|TRBV4-3|.|TRBD2
ASSQDKLAGNTGELF
>TRBJ1-1|TRBV30|.|.
AWSVHGGRTEAF
>TRBJ2-3|TRBV4-3|.|TRBD1
ASSLDRGADTQY
>TRBJ2-1|TRBV9|.|.
ASSDSVDPHNEQF
>TRBJ2-1|TRBV20-1|.|TRBD2
SAPLAGGSSYNEQF
>TRBJ2-1|TRBV6-2/TRBV6-3|.|.
ASSYSPEGGAYSYNEQF
>TRBJ2-1|TRBV20-1|.|.
SARDLGQFKKF
>TRBJ1-6|TRBV4-2|many|.
ASSQDFRSSSYNSPLH
>TRBJ2-7|TRBV5-1|.|TRBD1
ASSLDRGPEQY
>TRBJ2-3|TRBV7-8|many|.
ASSSPSGADHTDTQY
>TRBJ2-1|TRBV28|.|TRBD2
ASSSRDIELAAYNEQF
>TRBJ2-1|TRBV12-3/TRBV12-4|few|TRBD1
ASSWGTVHNEQF
>TRBJ1-5|TRBV6-5|few|.
ASSSGGEQPQH
>TRBJ2-3|TRBV6-1|few|.
ASGEPGRTDTQY
>TRBJ1-4|TRBV7-9|.|.
ASSYRDQDEKLF
>TRBJ2-7|TRBV6-6|.|.
ASSTGIKDEQY
>TRBJ2-2|TRBV9|.|.
ASSGSTIRATGELF
>TRBJ2-6|TRBV9|.|.
ASSATGAGANVLT
>TRBJ2-1|TRBV9|few|TRBD2
ASSVEGSGGHNEQF
>TRBJ1-1|TRBV7-9|.|.
ASSSHNRELTEAF
>TRBJ2-4|TRBV15|.|.
ATSRVHGRQGYIQY
>TRBJ2-7|TRBV6-2/TRBV6-3|many|.
ASSYLRGYEQY
>TRBJ2-7|TRBV9|once|TRBD1
ASSVGIWDSSYEQY
>TRBJ1-5|TRBV9|few|.
ASSVGGGGPQH
>TRBJ2-3|TRBV12-3/TRBV12-4|many|.
ASSLGHPSTDTQY
>TRBJ2-7|TRBV5-1|.|.
ASSPWGQSSYEQY
>TRBJ2-6|TRBV15|few|.
ATSRPGGANVLT